This entry lists 21 T cell receptor beta chains sequenced from one sample in a study of CD8+CD57+ T cells in acquired aplastic anemia. Genomic DNA, serving as template, underwent TCR beta VDJ and CDR3 profiling. TCRdb analysed the reads with MiXCR anew, one entry per CDR3 protein. The sample contains about 210,000 distinct CDR3 sequences, approximately 35% of which appear only once. Sequenced input: sorted CD4+, CD8+, or CD8+CD57+ T cells (not recorded which) from PBMCs. Receptors were obtained from a human donor in good health, serving as a control.

This clonotype was recorded many times. V and J are TRBV10-3 and TRBJ2-7; TRBD1 agrees at 10 bases. Germline CDR1 reads ENHRY; CDR2 reads SYGVKD. The CDR3 runs 14 residues. J lost 5 bases, V lost 6 bases, and 7 bases had no gene match. The CDR3 region is CAIRDRDRGNEQYF. CDR3 coding DNA: TGTGCCATCAGGGACCGGGACAGGGGCAACGAGCAGTACTTC.

There are a few counts of this clonotype. The chain employs TRBV11-1 and TRBJ1-1, with unresolved D. Trimming took 5 bases from V and 7 from J, leaving 23 bases between them. The CDR3 has 16 residues. Germline assignment: CDR1 SGHAT and CDR2 FQDESV (reference sequence). The chain's CDR3 is CASSGARWAGFLEAFF. The CDR3 nucleotides are TGTGCCAGCAGCGGCGCCCGTTGGGCAGGCTTTCTTGAAGCTTTCTTT.

J is TRBJ2-3 and V is TRBV5-6, with a possible D match to TRBD1 (6 bases). V was trimmed by 7 bases and J by 4 bases, leaving 19 bases between them. The CDR3 has 15 amino acids. Germline V lookup: CDR1 SGHDT, CDR2 YYEEEE. CDR3: CASLPAGDTPDTQYF. Here the CDR3 DNA reads TGTGCCAGCCTCCCTGCAGGGGATACCCCAGATACGCAGTATTTT.

In the case of this clonotype: Possible read error: a much larger clone is one base away. The CDR3 end shows no conserved phenylalanine or tryptophan, and so a read error is likely. This chain uses TRBV4-1 with TRBJ2-7; 7 positions agree with TRBD2. Germline assignment: CDR1 MGHRA and CDR2 YSYEKL. V trimming: 2 bases; J trimming: 6 bases; junction bases outside the gene matches: 10. This CDR3 region has 15 residues. CDR3: CASSQFPRTRSEQYL. DNA for the CDR3: TGCGCCAGCAGCCAATTCCCCCGGACTAGGTCCGAGCAGTACCTC.

The V call is TRBV5-1, the J call TRBJ2-5; TRBD2 matches 16 bases. The CDR3 length is 14 residues. The germline V gene has CDR1 SGHRS and CDR2 YFSETQ. Trimming at V came to 7 bases and at J to 4 bases, leaving 1 base not matched to a gene. CDR3 residues: CASGTSGRVETQYF. CDR3 coding DNA: TGCGCCAGCGGGACTAGCGGGAGGGTAGAGACCCAGTACTTC.

This clonotype was seen a handful of times. The genes are TRBV3-1 and TRBJ2-7; 9 bases map to TRBD2. The CDR3 is 14 residues long. Germline lookup yields CDR1 LGHDT and CDR2 YNNKEL (reference sequence). The V and J ends lost 3 bases and 7 bases, in that order; junction bases with no gene match: 7. The CDR3 reads CASSQDWAGGEQYF. The CDR3 DNA sequence: TGTGCCAGCAGCCAGGACTGGGCGGGAGGGGAGCAGTACTTC.

This clonotype was counted between two and nine times. The rearrangement links TRBV10-2 to TRBJ1-6; D might be TRBD1 (5 bases). The CDR3 is 13 residues long. CDR1 is WSHSY, CDR2 SAAADI, per germline. The V end lost 6 bases, the J end lost 5 bases, and 8 bases lay between the germline ends. The CDR3 DNA reads as TGCGCCAGCAGGGGGCAGGATAATTCACCCCTCCACTTT. The encoded protein is CASRGQDNSPLHF.

This clonotype was counted at least ten times. This chain joins TRBV4-1 and TRBJ1-2; a possible D gene is TRBD1 (6 bases). CDR1 is MGHRA, CDR2 YSYEKL, per germline. The V gene lost 4 bases and the J gene lost 5 bases, with 17 bases spanning the gap. The CDR3 extends over 15 amino acids. Here the CDR3 DNA reads TGCGCCAGCAGCCGAGCACAGGGAGGCTCTTATGGCTACACCTTC. Amino acids: CASSRAQGGSYGYTF.

This clonotype has ten or more counts. The chain employs TRBV7-6 and TRBJ2-5; TRBD2 is a possible D gene (6 bases). Looked up from germline, CDR1 is SGHVS and CDR2 is FNYEAQ. The V end was cut by 5 bases, the J end by 0 bases, with 13 bases between. This CDR3 region has 15 residues. Written as DNA, the CDR3 is TGTGCCAGCAGCGCCCCTTGGACTAACCAAGAGACCCAGTACTTC. This translates into CASSAPWTNQETQYF.

This clonotype was seen only a few times. The junction differs from germline at one of its ends, possibly a read error. V gene TRBV4-1 combines with J gene TRBJ1-5, with D perhaps matching TRBD1 (5 bases). The length of the CDR3 is 14 residues. Germline CDR1 MGHRA, CDR2 YSYEKL. The CDR3 coding sequence is TGCGCCAGCAGCCAAGGGTCAGGGAATCAGTCCCAGCATTTT. As protein: CASSQGSGNQSQHF.

This clonotype was recorded many times. The gene calls are TRBV5-5 and TRBJ1-3; D may be TRBD1 (5 bases). CDR1 is SGHKS, CDR2 YYEKEE, per germline (reference sequence). CDR3 length equals 15 residues. With 2 bases removed from V and 0 bases from J, the gap between germline ends came to 9 bases. The CDR3 is CASSFTGHSGNTIYF. In DNA, the CDR3 is TGTGCCAGCAGCTTCACAGGTCACTCTGGAAACACCATATATTTT.

This clonotype was recorded a few times. This sequence joins TRBV19 and TRBJ1-3; D is unresolved. The germline CDR1 and CDR2 sequences are LNHDA and SQIVND (reference sequence). The CDR3 spans 14 residues. Trimming removed 11 bases at V and 1 base at J, with 15 bases between. DNA for the CDR3: TGTGCCTGTAATCGGGGTGGATCTGGAAACACCATATATTTT. Translating it yields CACNRGGSGNTIYF.

Many counts were recorded for this clonotype. This chain connects TRBV20-1 to TRBJ1-2; 7 positions agree with TRBD1. The V and J ends lost 5 bases and 4 bases, in that order; junction bases with no gene match: 19. Germline V CDR1 and CDR2: DFQATT, SNEGSKA (reference sequence). The CDR3 sequence is 17 residues long. The CDR3: CSAPSETGRKLSYGYTF. The CDR3, as DNA: TGCAGTGCTCCATCAGAGACAGGGAGGAAGTTAAGCTATGGCTACACCTTC.

This clonotype turned up a few times. This may come from a read error, since a much larger clone is one base off. The chain couples TRBV10-3 to TRBJ2-2; 10 nucleotides align to TRBD2. This CDR3 comprises 17 residues. The germline CDR1 and CDR2 sequences are ENHRY and SYGVKD. V gave up 10 bases and J gave up 5 bases; unmatched junction bases: 16. CDR3 sequence: CATAPGASGSYTGELFF. CDR3 bases: TGTGCCACCGCTCCCGGGGCTAGCGGGAGTTATACCGGGGAGCTGTTTTTT.

This clonotype showed up many times. The chain employs TRBV5-1 and TRBJ2-2; D not resolved. The V end was cut by 1 base, the J end by 7 bases, with 2 bases between. The CDR3 runs to 11 residues. Germline CDR1 SGHRS, CDR2 YFSETQ. The CDR3: CASSLHGELFF. The CDR3 DNA follows: TGCGCCAGCAGCTTGCACGGGGAGCTGTTTTTT.

V usage is TRBV4-1 and J usage is TRBJ1-1; no definite D call. V lost 4 bases and J 5 bases, leaving 14 bases between the germline ends. The CDR3 is 14 residues long. Germline CDR1 and CDR2: MGHRA and YSYEKL. The CDR3: CASSPKIPGTEAFF. CDR3 sequence (DNA): TGCGCCAGCAGCCCGAAGATACCCGGGACTGAAGCTTTCTTT.

This clonotype was recorded many times. The rearrangement joins TRBV24-1 to TRBJ2-1, with 8 positions matching TRBD2. Germline CDR1 reads KGHDR; CDR2 reads SFDVKD. The V gene end was trimmed by 3 bases and the J gene end by 0 bases; junction bases not matched to a gene: 12. This CDR3 has 19 residues. The CDR3 DNA follows: TGTGCCACCAGTGATGTGACTAGCGCCCAAACCCGCTCCTACAATGAGCAGTTCTTC. Residues: CATSDVTSAQTRSYNEQFF.

This clonotype has more than one count but fewer than ten. This rearrangement joins TRBV5-4 to TRBJ2-7; 10 bases fit TRBD2. This CDR3 spans 14 amino acids. Germline lookup yields CDR1 SGHNT and CDR2 YYREEE (reference sequence). V shed 3 bases, J shed 7 bases, and the junction held 7 bases outside the gene matches. The CDR3 reads CASSSPLSGGEQYF. CDR3 nucleotides: TGTGCCAGCAGCTCCCCTCTTAGCGGGGGGGAGCAGTACTTC. The full variable domain, rest sourced from reference TRBV5-4 and TRBJ2-7, is ETGVTQSPTHLIKTRGQQVTLRCSSQSGHNTVSWYQQALGQGPQFIFQYYREEENGRGNFPPRFSGLQFPNYSSELNVNALELDDSALYLCASSSPLSGGEQYFGPGTRLTVT.

At least ten counts were recorded for this clonotype. The chain carries TRBV2 and TRBJ2-1; D may be TRBD1 or TRBD2 (5 bases each). The V gene lost 5 bases and the J gene lost 12 bases, with 14 bases spanning the gap. Per germline, CDR1 SNHLY and CDR2 FYNNEI. This CDR3 has 12 amino acids. The CDR3 bases are TGTGCCAGCAGTTCTTGGGGGACCGCGCAGTTCTTC. Translating gives CASSSWGTAQFF. Variable domain in full (rest from reference TRBV2 and TRBJ2-1): EPEVTQTPSHQVTQMGQEVILRCVPISNHLYFYWYRQILGQKVEFLVSFYNNEISEKSEIFDDQFSVERPDGSNFTLKIRSTKLEDSAMYFCASSSWGTAQFFGPGTRLTVL.

This clonotype showed up just once. The genes are TRBV3-1 and TRBJ1-4; the D is unclear. CDR1 and CDR2 from the germline V gene are LGHDT and YNNKEL (reference sequence). There are 14 residues in the CDR3. Trimming removed 4 bases at V and 7 bases at J, with 13 bases between. As DNA, the CDR3 is TGTGCCAGCAGCCTTGGTTCCCTGGGTGAAAAACTGTTTTTT. This encodes CASSLGSLGEKLFF.

This clonotype was seen many times. The rearrangement links TRBV9 to TRBJ2-3; D ambiguous. With 0 bases removed from V and 5 bases from J, the gap between germline ends came to 7 bases. CDR3 length equals 13 residues. Per the germline V gene, CDR1 is SGDLS and CDR2 is YYNGEE. For the CDR3, the DNA is TGTGCCAGCAGCGTAGATCTTGAAGATACGCAGTATTTT. It yields the protein CASSVDLEDTQYF.